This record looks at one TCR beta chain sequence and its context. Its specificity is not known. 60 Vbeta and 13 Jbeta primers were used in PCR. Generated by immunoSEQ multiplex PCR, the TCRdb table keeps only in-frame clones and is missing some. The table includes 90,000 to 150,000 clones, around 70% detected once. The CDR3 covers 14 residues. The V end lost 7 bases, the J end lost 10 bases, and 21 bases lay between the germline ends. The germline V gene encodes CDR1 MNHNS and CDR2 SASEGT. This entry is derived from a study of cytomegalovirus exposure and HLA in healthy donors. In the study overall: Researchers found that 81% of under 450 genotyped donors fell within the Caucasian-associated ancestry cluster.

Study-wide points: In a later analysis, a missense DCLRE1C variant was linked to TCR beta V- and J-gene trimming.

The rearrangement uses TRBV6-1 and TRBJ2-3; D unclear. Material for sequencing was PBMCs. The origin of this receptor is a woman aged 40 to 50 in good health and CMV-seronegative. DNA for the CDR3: TGTGCCAGCAATACAGACATACTCAGTGTCGCGCAGTATTTT. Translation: CASNTDILSVAQYF.